These 31 T cell receptor beta chains originate from one sample sequenced in a study of blood T cell repertoires in COVID-19. The table came from immunoSEQ multiplex PCR; TCRdb's copy has only in-frame clones and leaves some out. This table holds a few hundred thousand clones, around nine tenths found once. Sequencing was done on a sample of PBMCs or T cells enriched from blood (not recorded which). These receptors originate from a woman between 25 and 40 years old who had been exposed to COVID-19.

The rearrangement links TRBV19 to TRBJ1-5; 10 nucleotides agree with TRBD1. The CDR3 has 14 amino acids. The J segment lost 7 bases and the V segment lost 4 bases, leaving 4 bases of the junction unmatched. CDR1 is LNHDA and CDR2 is SQIVND in the germline V gene (reference sequence). The CDR3 DNA sequence: TGTGCCAGTAGTAGGACAGGGGGTGGGCAGCCCCAGCATTTT. This gives the protein CASSRTGGGQPQHF.

This chain connects TRBV19 to TRBJ2-3, with a tentative D call TRBD2 (5 bases). This CDR3 comprises 15 residues. Germline V gene data show CDR1 as LNHDA and CDR2 as SQIVND (reference sequence). V was trimmed by 7 bases and J by 1 base, leaving 15 bases between them. The CDR3 region has the DNA TGTGCCAGTAACGAGAGAGGGTTGGGCACAGATACGCAGTATTTT. Protein sequence: CASNERGLGTDTQYF.

The chain recombines TRBV21-1 with TRBJ1-3; the table's D call, TRBD1, was not checked against the DNA. TRBV21-1 is marked as a pseudogene. The CDR3 spans 14 residues. Written as DNA, the CDR3 is TGTGCCAGCAGCATCCGGGACAGGTGGAACACCATATATTTT. Its translation: CASSIRDRWNTIYF.

This sequence joins TRBV29-1 and TRBJ1-1; TRBD1 matches 7 bases. Per the germline V gene, CDR1 is SQVTM and CDR2 is ANQGSEA. V lost 8 bases, J lost 4 bases, and 10 bases stayed unmatched. CDR3 size: 13 residues. In nucleotides, the CDR3 is TGCAGCTCATTTATCTCAGGGGGCACTGAAGCTTTCTTT. It is translated as CSSFISGGTEAFF.

The gene calls are TRBV5-6 and TRBJ2-1; TRBD2 agrees at 9 bases. V was pared by 2 bases and J by 5 bases, with 14 bases of the junction left unmatched. This CDR3 spans 18 amino acids. Germline V gives CDR1 SGHDT, CDR2 YYEEEE. The CDR3 region is CASSFRGAGGPIDNEQFF. The CDR3 bases are TGTGCCAGCAGCTTTCGGGGGGCGGGAGGGCCCATCGACAATGAGCAGTTCTTC.

This clone showed up just once. The V gene is TRBV7-9, the J gene TRBJ2-3; D is unclear. V shed 5 bases and J shed 0 bases, with 12 bases lying between them. The CDR3 length is 15 residues. CDR1 SEHNR and CDR2 FQNEAQ come from the germline V gene (reference sequence). The CDR3 spells CASSPKSLSTDTQYF. The CDR3 nucleotides are TGTGCCAGCAGCCCGAAGTCCCTAAGCACAGATACGCAGTATTTT. The full variable domain, completed using reference TRBV7-9 and TRBJ2-3, is DTGVSQNPRHKITKRGQNVTFRCDPISEHNRLYWYRQTLGQGPEFLTYFQNEAQLEKSRLLSDRFSAERPKGSFSTLEIQRTEQGDSAMYLCASSPKSLSTDTQYFGPGTRLTVL.

The chain has TRBV28 and TRBJ2-1; 10 positions agree with TRBD1. This CDR3 spans 14 amino acids. V trimming: 5 bases; J trimming: 8 bases; junction bases outside the gene matches: 6. Germline V gene sequence: CDR1 MDHEN, CDR2 SYDVKM. The CDR3 region is CASSGPGQGYEQFF. CDR3 DNA sequence: TGTGCCAGCAGTGGCCCGGGACAGGGGTATGAGCAGTTCTTC.

V and J are TRBV30 and TRBJ1-2, with a tentative D call TRBD1 (5 bases). The V gene's germline CDR1 is GTSNPN and CDR2 SVGIG (reference sequence). V was pared by 0 bases and J by 1 base, with 12 bases between. This CDR3 is built from 15 residues. The CDR3 protein is CAWSVLRRGNYGYTF. In nucleotides, the CDR3 is TGTGCCTGGAGTGTACTCAGAAGGGGTAACTATGGCTACACCTTC.

The J gene is TRBJ2-5, the V gene TRBV10-1; possibly TRBD1 for D (5 bases). Trimming left V 6 bases short and J 4 bases short, with 12 bases between. The CDR3 is made up of 13 amino acids. CDR1 is WNHNN, CDR2 SYGVQD, per germline (reference sequence). This chain's CDR3 is CASSDSGRETQYF. The CDR3 nucleotides read TGCGCCAGCAGCGACAGTGGGCGAGAGACCCAGTACTTC.

The rearrangement uses TRBV27 and TRBJ1-1; TRBD1 is a possible D gene (5 bases). The germline gives CDR1 MNHEY, CDR2 SMNVEV (reference sequence). The V end lost 2 bases, the J end lost 10 bases, and 11 bases lay between the germline ends. This CDR3 spans 12 amino acids. DNA for the CDR3: TGTGCCAGCAGTTTAGCTGGGAGGGGAGCTTTCTTT. Protein sequence: CASSLAGRGAFF.

The genes are TRBV10-3 and TRBJ2-3; 8 bases agree with TRBD2. The CDR3 is made up of 14 amino acids. Per the germline V gene, CDR1 is ENHRY and CDR2 is SYGVKD. V lost 2 bases to trimming and J lost 5 bases; unmatched junction nucleotides: 3. The CDR3 bases are TGTGCCATCAGTGAGAGGGCGGGAGGAGATACGCAGTATTTT. Protein product: CAISERAGGDTQYF.

In regard to this clone: At one end, the junction sequence differs from germline, possibly due to a read error. The rearrangement uses TRBV5-5 and TRBJ1-5; TRBD1 matches 10 bases. From germline, CDR1 is SGHKS and CDR2 YYEKEE (reference sequence). The CDR3 spans 14 residues. CDR3 loop: CASSLGTGVQPQHF. In DNA, the CDR3 is TGTGCCAGCAGTTTGGGGACAGGGGTCCAGCCCCAGCATTTT. The whole variable domain, filled in from reference TRBV5-5 and TRBJ1-5, reads DAGVTQSPTHLIKTRGQQVTLRCSPISGHKSVSWYQQVLGQGPQFIFQYYEKEERGRGNFPDRFSARQFPNYSSELNVNALLLGDSALYLCASSLGTGVQPQHFGDGTRLSIL.

This clone turned up a few times. V and J are TRBV3-1 (or the pseudogene TRBV3-2) and TRBJ1-2; 8 bases line up with TRBD1. CDR3 size: 14 residues. V lost 4 bases to trimming and J lost 5 bases; unmatched junction nucleotides: 6. From germline, CDR1 is LGHDT and CDR2 YNNKEL (reference sequence). Here the CDR3 reads CASSPRGQVYGYTF. The CDR3 region has the DNA TGTGCCAGCAGCCCACGGGGACAGGTATATGGCTACACCTTC.

This chain joins TRBV3-1 (or the pseudogene TRBV3-2) and TRBJ2-3; TRBD2 matches at 8 bases. The V gene end was trimmed by 4 bases and the J gene end by 0 bases; junction bases not matched to a gene: 6. Per germline, CDR1 LGHDT and CDR2 YNNKEL (reference sequence). CDR3 length: 16 residues. For the CDR3, the DNA is TGTGCCAGCAGCCCGCCTAGCGGGCGAAGCACAGATACGCAGTATTTT. The encoded protein is CASSPPSGRSTDTQYF.

The chain carries TRBV2 and TRBJ2-1; possibly TRBD2 for D (6 bases). Germline V gene lookup returns CDR1 SNHLY and CDR2 FYNNEI. The V gene lost 4 bases and the J gene lost 6 bases, with 19 bases spanning the gap. The CDR3 has 16 amino acids. The CDR3, as DNA: TGTGCCAGCAGTGCTATGACCCTAGCGTTCCTCAATGAGCAGTTCTTC. Encoded protein: CASSAMTLAFLNEQFF.

J is TRBJ2-5 and V is TRBV6-2 or TRBV6-3; 15 bases fit TRBD2. The germline gives CDR1 MNHEY, CDR2 SVGEGT. The CDR3 length is 17 residues. J was trimmed by 3 bases and V by 4 bases; bases with no gene match: 6. The CDR3 protein is CASSLGLAGGREETQYF. As DNA, the CDR3 is TGTGCCAGCAGTTTGGGACTAGCGGGAGGCAGAGAAGAGACCCAGTACTTC.

The chain is built from TRBV29-1 and TRBJ2-5, with a weak D call TRBD2 (6 bases). V shed 8 bases and J shed 4 bases, with 17 bases lying between them. Germline CDR1 reads SQVTM; CDR2 reads ANQGSEA. This CDR3 region has 13 residues. The CDR3 nucleotides are TGCAGCCCAACCTTGGCGGGACGAGAGACCCAGTACTTC. It encodes CSPTLAGRETQYF.

The CDR3 protein is CAAKDTSGRRGEDTQYF. The CDR3 DNA reads as TGTGCCGCAAAAGATACTAGCGGGAGGAGAGGAGAAGATACGCAGTATTTT. The genes are TRBV10-3 and TRBJ2-3, with 12 bases that match TRBD2. There are 17 residues in the CDR3. Germline V gives CDR1 ENHRY, CDR2 SYGVKD. The V segment lost 11 bases and the J segment 5 bases; nucleotides outside the gene matches: 17.

This clone was seen once. This chain links TRBV2 with TRBJ2-7; tentatively, D is TRBD2 (6 bases). The CDR3 sequence is 13 residues long. Looked up from germline, CDR1 is SNHLY and CDR2 is FYNNEI. V was shortened by 0 bases and J by 5 bases, with 8 bases between the two germline ends. The CDR3 DNA is TGTGCCAGCAGTGAAGCCTGGGAGGACGAGCAGTACTTC. Protein product: CASSEAWEDEQYF.

The J gene is TRBJ1-2, the V gene TRBV7-9; possible D gene TRBD1, 6 bases. Looked up from germline, CDR1 is SEHNR and CDR2 is FQNEAQ (reference sequence). The CDR3 has 14 amino acids. V lost 1 base to trimming and J lost 1 base, with 7 bases between them. The DNA of the CDR3 is TGTGCCAGCAGCTTAGAGGACAGTAACTATGGCTACACCTTC. Residues: CASSLEDSNYGYTF.

This chain connects TRBV19 to TRBJ2-3, with 8 positions matching TRBD1. In germline, CDR1 is LNHDA, CDR2 SQIVND (reference sequence). The CDR3 runs to 15 residues. Trimming removed 7 bases from V and 0 bases from J; junction bases left unmatched: 6. Here the CDR3 reads CASNDRGSSTDTQYF. CDR3 coding DNA: TGTGCCAGTAATGACAGGGGCAGCAGCACAGATACGCAGTATTTT.

The chain carries TRBV15 and TRBJ1-1; D call uncertain. V was shortened by 5 bases and J by 7 bases, with 14 bases between the two germline ends. CDR1 is LNHNV and CDR2 is YYDKDF in the germline V gene (reference sequence). This CDR3 contains 13 residues. The CDR3 region has the DNA TGTGCCACCAGCCGCGGGGATCATGGTGAAGCTTTCTTT. It translates to CATSRGDHGEAFF.

The J gene is TRBJ2-5, the V gene TRBV30; 9 positions match TRBD1. The germline CDR1 and CDR2 sequences are GTSNPN and SVGIG (reference sequence). The CDR3 is 14 residues long. Germline trimming cut 4 bases from V and 2 bases from J; bases unmatched to any gene: 5. CDR3 in amino acids: CAWTSGTGQETQYF. In DNA form, the CDR3 reads TGTGCCTGGACCTCCGGGACAGGGCAAGAGACCCAGTACTTC.

This rearrangement joins TRBV19 to TRBJ1-2; the D is unclear. Trimming pared 4 bases from V and 8 bases from J, leaving 14 bases between. The CDR3 covers 13 residues. Germline V CDR1 and CDR2: LNHDA, SQIVND (reference sequence). CDR3 DNA sequence: TGTGCCAGTAGTAGTGTCTCCCCGGGGGGCTACACCTTC. Translated, it gives CASSSVSPGGYTF. Variable domain in full (rest from reference TRBV19 and TRBJ1-2): DGGITQSPKYLFRKEGQNVTLSCEQNLNHDAMYWYRQDPGQGLRLIYYSQIVNDFQKGDIAEGYSVSREKKESFPLTVTSAQKNPTAFYLCASSSVSPGGYTFGSGTRLTVV.

The gene calls are TRBV10-3 and TRBJ2-7; maybe TRBD2 (5 bases). CDR3 length: 12 residues. Trimming removed 9 bases from V and 3 bases from J, with 12 bases in between. The germline gives CDR1 ENHRY, CDR2 SYGVKD. CDR3 sequence reads: CAMATGVYEQYF. In nucleotides, the CDR3 is TGTGCCATGGCGACCGGGGTCTACGAGCAGTACTTC.

J is TRBJ2-7 and V is TRBV11-2, with 8 nucleotides matching TRBD1. CDR3 length: 16 residues. J was trimmed by 0 bases and V by 5 bases; bases with no gene match: 9. The germline CDR1 and CDR2 sequences are SGHAT and FQNNGV. Written as DNA, the CDR3 is TGTGCCAGCAGCCCGACGGCCAGGGGGCTCTCCTACGAGCAGTACTTC. Translated: CASSPTARGLSYEQYF.

CDR3 nucleotides: TGTGCCAGTAGTACAGGGACAGCAAATTCACCCCTCCACTTT. This gives the protein CASSTGTANSPLHF. The V gene is TRBV19, the J gene TRBJ1-6, with TRBD1 identical over 7 bases. The CDR3 contains 14 residues. V shed 4 bases and J 7 bases; nucleotides not matched to a gene: 4. Germline CDR1 and CDR2: LNHDA and SQIVND (reference sequence).

This sequence joins TRBV12-5 and TRBJ2-7; 7 positions match TRBD1. The CDR3 consists of 15 residues. After removal of 7 bases from V and 0 bases from J, the junction contained 9 bases not matched to a gene. Germline V gene sequence: CDR1 LGHNT, CDR2 FRNRAP. For the CDR3, the DNA is TGTGCTAGTGACACAGGGGACGGGACCTCCTACGAGCAGTACTTC. This codes for CASDTGDGTSYEQYF.

The chain carries TRBV14 and TRBJ2-5; D may be TRBD1 (5 bases). Germline values: CDR1 SGHDN, CDR2 FVKESK. Trimming removed 4 bases at V and 4 bases at J, with 10 bases between. The CDR3 is 13 amino acids. The DNA of the CDR3 is TGTGCCAGCAGCCCCCGAAGGGGAGAGACCCAGTACTTC. Translation: CASSPRRGETQYF.

In its sample, this clone was seen once. The V call is TRBV6-2 or TRBV6-3, the J call TRBJ2-7; TRBD2 matches 12 bases. This CDR3 contains 13 residues. Germline CDR1 MNHEY, CDR2 SVGEGT. Trimming took 0 bases from V and 9 from J; bases not matched to a gene: 0. The CDR3 sequence: CASSYSGLAGQYF. CDR3 sequence (DNA): TGTGCCAGCAGTTACTCGGGACTAGCGGGGCAGTACTTC.

The chain combines TRBV7-9 with TRBJ2-7; TRBD2 matches 13 bases. V lost 2 bases, J lost 0 bases, and 10 bases stayed unmatched. CDR1 is SEHNR and CDR2 is FQNEAQ in the germline V gene (reference sequence). The CDR3 has 19 residues. In DNA form, the CDR3 reads TGTGCCAGCAGCTTATCCCCGGGACTAGCGGGATTCCGCTCCTACGAGCAGTACTTC. It is translated as CASSLSPGLAGFRSYEQYF.